Below, one TCR beta chain is given with its context. The CDR3 is 17 amino acids. Per the germline V gene, CDR1 is MGHRA and CDR2 is YSYEKL. V lost 3 bases, J lost 5 bases, and 8 bases stayed unmatched. Primers included in the PCR were 60 Vbeta and 13 Jbeta primers. Sequenced by immunoSEQ multiplex PCR; TCRdb stores in-frame clones only, minus some. The sample contains fewer than 80,000 clones, around 67% of which appear only once. The sample originates from a study of cytomegalovirus exposure and HLA in healthy donors. Overall study: Genetic ancestry analysis placed 75% to 85% of the 400 or so donors that were genotyped in the Caucasian-associated cluster.

The V call is TRBV4-1, the J call TRBJ2-1; TRBD2 matches 12 bases. The origin of this receptor is a woman between 50 and 59 years old in good health and CMV-seropositive. Sample: PBMCs. The CDR3 DNA reads as TGCGCCAGCAGCCATCCGTCACTAGCGGGGGGCGACAATGAGCAGTTCTTC. Translated: CASSHPSLAGGDNEQFF.